This T cell receptor (beta chain) came from a study of blood T cells in healthy people across ages. Unmatched junction bases numbered 8, after V lost 3 bases and J lost 5 bases. Germline V gene sequence: CDR1 DFQATT, CDR2 SNEGSKA (reference sequence). CDR3 length equals 14 residues. Then a second PCR, running roughly 6 to 12 cycles, was carried out with a sample-barcoded 5' primer and a J-beta primer mix. TCRdb ran MiXCR on the 5' RACE reads and lists one entry per CDR3 protein. The profile shows about 780,000 distinct CDR3 sequences, around 24% of them singletons. This clonotype was counted between two and nine times. The data were also submitted as part of a second study, on T cells of mothers and their children.

This chain links TRBV20-1 with TRBJ2-5; 8 positions match TRBD1. Sequenced: blood. The clonotype originates from a boy younger than 18 in good health. CDR3 nucleotides: TGCAGTGCTAGGCCTCCCAGGGGGCTTGAGACCCAGTACTTC. Protein: CSARPPRGLETQYF.